Detailed here is one TCR beta chain. Its specificity is unknown. The library came from three nested PCR rounds adapted from ARM-PCR protocols. TCRdb independently ran MiXCR on the multiplex PCR reads; one entry per CDR3 protein. The table records approximately 100,000 distinct CDR3 sequences, 62% of them present only once. The data were obtained in a study of tumor and adjacent non-tumor tissue in lung cancer. As for the study in general: Histology: 12 adenocarcinoma, a couple of squamous cell carcinoma, 1 small cell lung cancer.

Germline V gene lookup returns CDR1 MNHEY and CDR2 SVGEGT. V lost 5 bases, J lost 6 bases, and 7 bases stayed unmatched. This CDR3 contains 14 residues. Study-wide results and limits: Tumor repertoires had a smaller top 100 clone share than normal lung. TCR diversity was significantly greater in tumor than normal lung tissue.

This sample's RNA came from whole unsorted tissue. This non-tumor lung sample came from over 3 cm beyond the tumor edge. The sequenced sample was distant non-tumor lung tissue. The sequence was obtained from a man in his 60s with non-small cell lung cancer. The chain has TRBV6-2 or TRBV6-3 and TRBJ2-1; 7 bases fit TRBD2. CDR3 loop: CASSVTSGTNEQFF. The CDR3 coding sequence is TGTGCCAGCAGTGTCACAAGCGGGACCAATGAGCAGTTCTTC.